Listed below are T cell receptor beta chains from one sample, sequenced in a study of T cell changes during pregnancy in multiple sclerosis. Data came from immunoSEQ multiplex PCR; TCRdb stores just in-frame clones and leaves some out. Among approximately 11,000 clones listed, roughly 80% were seen once. The sequencing used CD8+ T cells from peripheral blood mononuclear cells, collected after pregnancy. These TCRs come from a female donor in good health, enrolled as a control in a pregnancy study. The CDR3 runs from the conserved cysteine through the conserved F or W. The D gene is left open where the match is weak.

v_call	d_call	cdr3_aa
TRBV4-1	TRBD1	CASSQLLTGTSYEQYF
TRBV21-1	NA	CASSNRPTLVQGCCTGELFF
TRBV11-2	NA	CASSLGLVWSYEQYF
TRBV7-9	NA	CASSLVAGPSYEQYF
TRBV28	TRBD1	CASSSPRQGSEQYF
TRBV2	NA	CASSSASGNTIYF
TRBV2	TRBD2	CASSASGATDTQYF
TRBV4-1	TRBD1	CASSQGQGVDTQYF
TRBV7-2	NA	CASSKVLAKNIQYF
TRBV2	TRBD1	CASRGGVGGRVNGYTF
TRBV7-9	NA	CASSPTGGRVTQYF
TRBV11-2	TRBD2	CASSSNLAGGSETQYF
TRBV6-1	NA	CASSEFGLMNTEAFF
TRBV19	NA	CASSIDGLRGYTF
TRBV27	TRBD2	CASSSGTSYEQYF
TRBV19	NA	CASSILRTAGDKLFF
TRBV2	TRBD2	CASSERIAGVNEQFF
TRBV19	NA	CASTGHSREPQHF
TRBV6-1	NA	CASSVTRSSYNEQFF
TRBV10-3	NA	CAISEGTPDSDGYTF
TRBV4-2	NA	CASSQDALAPAVGTDTQYF
TRBV5-5	NA	CASSEPGGTDTQYF
TRBV11-2	NA	CAPRVPFNSPLHF
TRBV13	TRBD2	CASSSRGLAMRYNEQFF
TRBV5-1	NA	CASSLAPLRNGYTF
TRBV2	TRBD2	CASSETLGLAYNEQFF
TRBV27	TRBD2	CASRSSLTREVRETQYF
TRBV19	TRBD1	CASKVGTGETGELFF
TRBV7-7	NA	CASSPTGTPHSYEQYF
TRBV12-5	NA	CASGKTGNSGANVLTF
TRBV11-2	NA	CASTFGGGTEAFF
TRBV30	TRBD1	CAWSVSAQGDGYTF
TRBV6-1	NA	CASSWSSGNTIYF
TRBV10-3	NA	CATGRGGSNEKLFF
TRBV6-1	TRBD2	CASNALADHTDTQYF
TRBV4-3	NA	CASSQGWQTYEQYF
TRBV5-4	NA	CASSLAVSPGTDTQYF
TRBV15	NA	CATSRGIGRANYGYTF
TRBV25-1	TRBD1	CASSELVKVTGGYEQFF
TRBV6-6	NA	CASSYGGTEAFF
TRBV6-4	TRBD1	CASSDEGQVSGELFF
TRBV19	NA	CASSPAGGNYGYTF
TRBV12-2	NA	CASRVTSIGTDTQYF
TRBV11-2	NA	CASSLEIGGFEVTDTQYF
TRBV5-4	TRBD2	CASSFRGGGDEQFF